The rows below give T cell receptor beta chains drawn from one sample of a study of blood T cell repertoires in COVID-19. TCRdb's table, derived via immunoSEQ multiplex PCR, lists solely in-frame clones and lacks some. The table includes fewer than 250,000 clones, less than 85% detected once. The sample was peripheral blood. The receptors derive from a woman aged 45 to 65 with acute or convalescent COVID-19. Both conserved end residues are part of each CDR3. D genes are given only for firm matches. Some rows mark clone size as missing; the rest say once, few, many or name a class of expanded clone.

d_call: TRBD2
clone_size: -
v_call: TRBV6-1
j_call: TRBJ2-7
cdr3_nt: TGTGCCAGCAGTGGGGGAGGGCAGGGAATTTCCTACGAGCAGTACTTC
cdr3_aa: CASSGGGQGISYEQYF

d_call: TRBD1
clone_size: -
v_call: TRBV19
j_call: TRBJ2-7
cdr3_nt: TGTGCCAGTAGGCTGGACAGGCTCGGCGAGCAGTACTTC
cdr3_aa: CASRLDRLGEQYF

d_call: TRBD1
clone_size: -
v_call: TRBV12-5
j_call: TRBJ1-6
cdr3_nt: TGTGCTAGTGGTTTGTATCAGGGGGCGAGTTCACCCCTCCACTTT
cdr3_aa: CASGLYQGASSPLHF

d_call: TRBD1
clone_size: once
v_call: TRBV2
j_call: TRBJ1-4
cdr3_nt: TGTGCCAGCAGGGGGGACAGGGGGCCCGGAAAACTGTTTTTT
cdr3_aa: CASRGDRGPGKLFF

d_call: TRBD1
clone_size: many
v_call: TRBV24-1
j_call: TRBJ2-7
cdr3_nt: TGTGCCACCAGTGACGCGACAGGGCGGAAGCAGTACTTC
cdr3_aa: CATSDATGRKQYF

d_call: -
clone_size: -
v_call: TRBV19
j_call: TRBJ2-2
cdr3_nt: TGTGCCAGTAGTCGCAGGGCGGTCGCAACCGGGGAGCTGTTTTTT
cdr3_aa: CASSRRAVATGELFF

d_call: TRBD2
clone_size: -
v_call: TRBV30
j_call: TRBJ2-2
cdr3_nt: TGTGCCTGGAGTGACAGGCCGGGGGGTTTCGGCGGGGAGCTGTTTTTT
cdr3_aa: CAWSDRPGGFGGELFF

d_call: TRBD1
clone_size: few
v_call: TRBV9
j_call: TRBJ2-1
cdr3_nt: TGTGCCAGCAGCGTAGGGGACAGGGGGTTGGATGAGCAGTTCTTC
cdr3_aa: CASSVGDRGLDEQFF

d_call: TRBD1
clone_size: -
v_call: TRBV4-3
j_call: TRBJ1-4
cdr3_nt: TGCGCCCGCAGCCACGACAGGGGGAATGAAAAACTGTTTTTT
cdr3_aa: CARSHDRGNEKLFF

d_call: TRBD1
clone_size: -
v_call: TRBV15
j_call: TRBJ1-5
cdr3_nt: TGTGCCACCAGCAGAGCGACAGGGAATCAGCCCCAGCATTTT
cdr3_aa: CATSRATGNQPQHF

d_call: -
clone_size: once
v_call: TRBV6-5
j_call: TRBJ1-4
cdr3_nt: TGTGCCAGCAGTTACTCCCAGGGCAGGCATGAAAAACTGTTTTTT
cdr3_aa: CASSYSQGRHEKLFF

d_call: -
clone_size: -
v_call: TRBV30
j_call: TRBJ2-5
cdr3_nt: TGTGCCTGGAGTGCAGGGGAGCGGGGTGAGACCCAGTACTTC
cdr3_aa: CAWSAGERGETQYF

d_call: TRBD1
clone_size: -
v_call: TRBV6-6
j_call: TRBJ1-1
cdr3_nt: TGTGCCAGCAGCTCTCTACGACAGGGAGAAGCTTTCTTT
cdr3_aa: CASSSLRQGEAFF

d_call: -
clone_size: -
v_call: TRBV3-1/TRBV3-2
j_call: TRBJ2-7
cdr3_nt: TGTGCCAGCAGCCAAGAGCCAGTCTCCTACGAGCAGTACTTC
cdr3_aa: CASSQEPVSYEQYF

d_call: -
clone_size: -
v_call: TRBV28
j_call: TRBJ1-2
cdr3_nt: TGTGCCAGCACCCCGTGGGGGGACGGCTATGGCTACACCTTC
cdr3_aa: CASTPWGDGYGYTF

d_call: TRBD2
clone_size: few
v_call: TRBV7-2
j_call: TRBJ2-3
cdr3_nt: TGTGCCAGCAGCTCCTCAAGAGCGGGGGTTACAGATACGCAGTATTTT
cdr3_aa: CASSSSRAGVTDTQYF

d_call: -
clone_size: -
v_call: TRBV16
j_call: TRBJ1-2
cdr3_nt: TGTGCCAGCAGCCAATCTACCGGTAAAGTAGATGGCTACACCTTC
cdr3_aa: CASSQSTGKVDGYTF

d_call: TRBD2
clone_size: -
v_call: TRBV14
j_call: TRBJ2-1
cdr3_nt: TGTGCCAGCAGCCAAGGGACTAGCGGGAGAGGGGTTCGGGATGAGCAGTTCTTC
cdr3_aa: CASSQGTSGRGVRDEQFF

d_call: -
clone_size: -
v_call: TRBV11-2
j_call: TRBJ1-4
cdr3_nt: TGTGCCAGCAGCGGCCTTGCAACTAATGAAAAACTGTTTTTT
cdr3_aa: CASSGLATNEKLFF

d_call: TRBD1
clone_size: -
v_call: TRBV30
j_call: TRBJ1-5
cdr3_nt: TGTGCCTGGACCACCGGGGGACAGCCTAATCAGCCCCAGCATTTT
cdr3_aa: CAWTTGGQPNQPQHF

d_call: -
clone_size: few
v_call: TRBV28
j_call: TRBJ1-1
cdr3_nt: TGTGCCAGCAGCCCCACGCCTGGGGGCGGTGGCACTGAAGCTTTCTTT
cdr3_aa: CASSPTPGGGGTEAFF

d_call: -
clone_size: -
v_call: TRBV30
j_call: TRBJ2-1
cdr3_nt: TGTGCCTGGTCCCGCGAAGGGGCGCCGCGAAATGAGCAGTTCTTC
cdr3_aa: CAWSREGAPRNEQFF

d_call: TRBD1
clone_size: few
v_call: TRBV5-4
j_call: TRBJ1-6
cdr3_nt: TGTGCCAGCAGCCCTGACAGGGCCTATTCACCCCTCCACTTT
cdr3_aa: CASSPDRAYSPLHF

d_call: -
clone_size: -
v_call: TRBV6-1
j_call: TRBJ1-1
cdr3_nt: TGTGCCAGCAGTGAAGAAGGGTTTGGGGCACGGACTGAAGCTTTCTTT
cdr3_aa: CASSEEGFGARTEAFF

d_call: -
clone_size: once
v_call: TRBV15
j_call: TRBJ2-5
cdr3_nt: TGTGCCACCAGCAGAGATCGGGGAGAGACCCAGTACTTC
cdr3_aa: CATSRDRGETQYF

d_call: TRBD2
clone_size: -
v_call: TRBV7-2
j_call: TRBJ2-1
cdr3_nt: TGTGCCAGCAGCTCCCAAGGGACTACAAGTCAGGAGCAGTTCTTC
cdr3_aa: CASSSQGTTSQEQFF

d_call: -
clone_size: once
v_call: TRBV24-1
j_call: TRBJ2-6
cdr3_nt: TGTGCCACCAGTGAGACGCGGAACTCTGGGGCCAACGTCCTGACTTTC
cdr3_aa: CATSETRNSGANVLTF

d_call: -
clone_size: -
v_call: TRBV14
j_call: TRBJ1-5
cdr3_nt: TGTGCCAGCAGCCAAGACCACCGGGACTTATACCCCCACGCCAATCAGCCCCAGCATTTT
cdr3_aa: CASSQDHRDLYPHANQPQHF

d_call: -
clone_size: -
v_call: TRBV6-6
j_call: TRBJ1-1
cdr3_nt: TGTGCCAGCAGTTACGGCGGACAGAGATCTGAAGCTTTCTTT
cdr3_aa: CASSYGGQRSEAFF

d_call: -
clone_size: -
v_call: TRBV7-9
j_call: TRBJ1-2
cdr3_nt: TGTGCCAGCAGCCCAGTCGGACAGTTAGATGGCTACACCTTC
cdr3_aa: CASSPVGQLDGYTF

d_call: TRBD2
clone_size: -
v_call: TRBV5-1
j_call: TRBJ2-1
cdr3_nt: TGCGCCAGCAGCCAGCGGGAGGGAGGGGAGCAGTTCTTC
cdr3_aa: CASSQREGGEQFF

d_call: -
clone_size: -
v_call: TRBV30
j_call: TRBJ2-2
cdr3_nt: TGTGCCTGGAGTGAGTGGAGGACCGGGGAGCTGTTTTTT
cdr3_aa: CAWSEWRTGELFF

d_call: TRBD1
clone_size: -
v_call: TRBV2
j_call: TRBJ1-5
cdr3_nt: TGTGCCAGCAGAGGACAGGGTAGTAGCAATCAGCCCCAGCATTTT
cdr3_aa: CASRGQGSSNQPQHF

d_call: -
clone_size: -
v_call: TRBV28
j_call: TRBJ2-7
cdr3_nt: TGTGCCAGCAGCCGGCCGGGGGTCTCCTACGAGCAGTACTTC
cdr3_aa: CASSRPGVSYEQYF